This T cell receptor beta chain was sequenced for a study of human T cells and chemical hapten exposure. This clonotype was picked up many times. CDR1 and CDR2 (germline): ENHRY, SYGVKD. V trimming: 4 bases; J trimming: 4 bases; junction bases outside the gene matches: 5. This CDR3 region has 14 residues. Specified time point: patch test 2, 6 weeks after DPC sensitization. Treatment denoted: therapeutic diphenylcyclopropenone sensitization with weekly scalp DPC. Samples of blood were obtained prior to the application of each patch test. A single record per CDR3 protein comes from TCRdb applying MiXCR to the RACE reads. The sample holds a few hundred thousand distinct CDR3 sequences; about 6% are singletons and the top ten take approximately 5.4%.

The specimen was whole blood, collected in connection with sensitization to the hapten diphenylcyclopropenone (DPC). This chain connects TRBV10-3 to TRBJ2-7; 9 bases map to TRBD1. The origin of this receptor is a woman aged 18-29 years with alopecia areata. Some clones in this sample may be carry-over from other donors' samples. The CDR3 sequence is CAISVQGAQYEQYF. The CDR3 DNA follows: TGTGCCATCAGTGTACAGGGGGCGCAGTACGAGCAGTACTTC.